This T cell receptor beta chain was sequenced during a study of T cell changes during pregnancy in multiple sclerosis. TCRdb keeps only in-frame clones here, not all; method: immunoSEQ multiplex PCR. The profile shows 55,000 to 75,000 clones, approximately 93% of them singletons. This TCR derives from a female donor with multiple sclerosis, enrolled in a pregnancy study. Sequenced here: CD8+ T cells from peripheral blood mononuclear cells, sampled in the second trimester of pregnancy.

CDR3 DNA sequence: TGTGCCAGCAGTACGTTCCGCCGGTCTGGAAACACCATATATTTT. Protein: CASSTFRRSGNTIYF. V is TRBV28 and J is TRBJ1-3; D gene uncertain. CDR3 size: 15 residues. Between the trimmed V and J ends, which lost 5 bases and 1 base, there was a span of 12 bases. In germline, CDR1 is MDHEN, CDR2 SYDVKM.